This T cell receptor beta chain was sequenced during a study of T cell responses to AZD1222 COVID-19 vaccine. Study-level points and caveats: Repertoires were obtained solely post-peak T cell response.

Of note for this clone: The antigen is undetermined.

Method: immunoSEQ multiplex PCR; TCRdb's copy keeps in-frame clones and lacks some. Of around 77,000 clones in the sample, roughly 88% were seen once. Germline V gives CDR1 SGHAT, CDR2 FQNNGV. CDR3 size: 15 residues. With 5 bases clipped from V and 8 bases from J, the junction kept 5 bases outside the gene matches. The V and J genes are TRBV11-2 and TRBJ1-6, with 11 bases identical to TRBD1. The source is an adult in good health. The specimen comprised peripheral blood, sampled on day 0 of AZD1222 vaccination. CDR3 amino acids: CASSQRDRGDSPLHF. CDR3 coding DNA: TGTGCCAGCAGCCAGCGGGACAGGGGGGATTCACCCCTCCACTTT.